What follows is one T cell receptor (beta chain) and its context. Its cognate antigen has yet to be identified. Base-call qualities are not available, and no considerably larger clone is one nucleotide away. The data were produced on an Illumina HiSeq 1500. The public reads were quality trimmed at Q25 with fastp and then assembled into clones with MiXCR by TCRdb, keeping productive beta chains. Identical CDR3 proteins give one entry, which carries the most common genes and DNA. Here the sample has about 740,000 distinct CDR3 sequences; roughly 35% occur a single time. Of the sample, around 3% falls within the top ten clones. The CDR3 holds 16 amino acids from the cysteine to the phenylalanine. CDR3 DNA only is kept here, 48 bases in frame from base 1. CDR1 and CDR2 are read off the germline V gene as SGHAT and FQNNGV. Trimmed from V: 1 base; trimmed from J: 6 bases; junction bases lacking a gene match: 9.

This sample was included in a study of T cell repertoires in cytomegalovirus infection (dated by TCRdb to the late 2010s). Looking at the study overall: Donor HLA type was relevant to the analysis, because carriage of CMV infection together with the matching HLA type was indicated by public TCR beta signatures.

Points the paper makes about the study in general: The ex vivo response was dominated by HLA-C-restricted CMV-specific TCR beta clonotypes, and the single most frequent clonotype in two of eight donors was supplied by these HLA-C-restricted clonotypes. Carriers of CMV infection plus the relevant HLA type were discriminated by the cumulative frequency of public TCR beta family members in the study cohort and in an independent 352-donor cohort.

Recombination linked TRBV11-2 to TRBJ2-4; 7 bases in the middle match TRBD1. The sequenced material came from PBMCs. The receptor was isolated from a human donor in good health (CMV status not recorded). Some clones in this sample may be carry-over from other donors' samples. The bases read TGTGCCAGCAGCTTAGGAGACAGGGTTTACGGAAACATTCAGTACTTC. Translated, this gives CASSLGDRVYGNIQYF.